This T cell receptor beta chain stems from a study of cytomegalovirus exposure and HLA in healthy donors. PCR employed 60 Vbeta and 13 Jbeta primers. Original processing methods: Counted up in a later analysis, unique TCR beta chains came to about 80 million, with some 11 million shared. Here immunoSEQ multiplex PCR was the method, and the copy in TCRdb shows in-frame clones only, minus some. That table furnishes V, J and clone size, whereas the DNA furnished D and trimming. Of about 120,000 clones listed, 75% to 85% are singletons. General study findings and limits: In most subjects, TCR beta sequences reportedly gave accurate predictions of HLA-A and HLA-B alleles. Likely technical artifact: a cluster of highly shared sequence variants.

V gave up 1 base and J gave up 2 bases; unmatched junction bases: 3. This CDR3 contains 15 residues. Per germline, CDR1 SGHTA and CDR2 FQGNSA. About this clone: Its antigen is still unknown.

Material for sequencing was PBMCs. This TCR was recovered from a young man in good health and CMV-seropositive. The gene calls are TRBV7-2 and TRBJ2-3; 7 positions match TRBD2. CDR3 bases: TGTGCCAGCAGCTTAGGCGGGGGTGCCACAGATACGCAGTATTTT. Translation gives CASSLGGGATDTQYF.